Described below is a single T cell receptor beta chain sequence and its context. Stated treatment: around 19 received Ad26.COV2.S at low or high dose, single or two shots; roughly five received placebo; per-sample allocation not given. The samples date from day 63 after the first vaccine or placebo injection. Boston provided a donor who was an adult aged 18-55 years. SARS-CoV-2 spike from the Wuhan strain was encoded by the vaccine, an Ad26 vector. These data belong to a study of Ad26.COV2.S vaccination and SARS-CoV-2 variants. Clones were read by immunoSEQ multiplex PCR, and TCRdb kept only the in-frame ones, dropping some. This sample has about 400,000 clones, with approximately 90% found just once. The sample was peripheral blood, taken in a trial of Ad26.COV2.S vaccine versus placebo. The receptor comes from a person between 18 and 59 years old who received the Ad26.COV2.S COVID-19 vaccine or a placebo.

CDR3 region: CASSGPLWVKNQPQHF. The CDR3 bases are TGTGCCAGCAGTGGTCCCTTGTGGGTGAAAAATCAGCCCCAGCATTTT. This rearrangement joins TRBV6-1 to TRBJ1-5; D gene ambiguous. CDR1 is MNHNS and CDR2 is SASEGT in the germline V gene. The V and J ends lost 4 bases and 4 bases respectively, with 17 bases between them. CDR3 length: 16 residues.